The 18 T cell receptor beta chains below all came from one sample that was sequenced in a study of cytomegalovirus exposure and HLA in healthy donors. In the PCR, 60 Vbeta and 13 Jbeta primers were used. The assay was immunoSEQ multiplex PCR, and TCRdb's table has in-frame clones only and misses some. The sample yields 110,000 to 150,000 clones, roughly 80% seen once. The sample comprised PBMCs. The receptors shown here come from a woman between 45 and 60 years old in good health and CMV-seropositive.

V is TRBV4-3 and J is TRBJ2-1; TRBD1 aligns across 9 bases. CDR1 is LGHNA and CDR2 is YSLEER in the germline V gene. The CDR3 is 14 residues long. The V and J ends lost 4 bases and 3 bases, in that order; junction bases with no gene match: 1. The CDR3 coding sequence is TGCGCCAGCAGCCCGACAGGGGGCTACAATGAGCAGTTCTTC. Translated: CASSPTGGYNEQFF.

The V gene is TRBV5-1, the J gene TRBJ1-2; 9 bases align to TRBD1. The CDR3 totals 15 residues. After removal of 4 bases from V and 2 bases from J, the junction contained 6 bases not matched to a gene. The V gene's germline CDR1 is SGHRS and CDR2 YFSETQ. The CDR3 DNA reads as TGCGCCAGCAGCGCGGGACAGGGTGTGAACTATGGCTACACCTTC. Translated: CASSAGQGVNYGYTF.

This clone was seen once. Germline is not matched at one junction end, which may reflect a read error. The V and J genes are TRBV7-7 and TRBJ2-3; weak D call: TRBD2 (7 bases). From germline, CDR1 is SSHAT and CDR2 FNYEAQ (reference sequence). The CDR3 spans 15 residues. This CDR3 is CASSVLGGPTDTQYF. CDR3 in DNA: TGTGCTAGCAGCGTTCTGGGGGGGCCCACAGATACGCAGTATTTT.

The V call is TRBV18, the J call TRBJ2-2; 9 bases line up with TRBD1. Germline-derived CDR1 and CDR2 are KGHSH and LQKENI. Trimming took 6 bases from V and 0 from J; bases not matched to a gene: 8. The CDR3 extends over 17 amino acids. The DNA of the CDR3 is TGTGCCAGCTCGCTATCAGGGACAGGGCCGAACACCGGGGAGCTGTTTTTT. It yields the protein CASSLSGTGPNTGELFF.

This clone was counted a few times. CDR3 DNA: TGTGCCAGCAGCCAAGAGGGGGACAGGTTCTATGGCTACACCTTC. Protein sequence: CASSQEGDRFYGYTF. The chain couples TRBV4-2 to TRBJ1-2, with 8 bases lining up with TRBD1. Unmatched junction bases numbered 4, after V lost 0 bases and J lost 4 bases. CDR3 length equals 15 residues. The germline V gene encodes CDR1 LGHNA and CDR2 YNFKEQ.

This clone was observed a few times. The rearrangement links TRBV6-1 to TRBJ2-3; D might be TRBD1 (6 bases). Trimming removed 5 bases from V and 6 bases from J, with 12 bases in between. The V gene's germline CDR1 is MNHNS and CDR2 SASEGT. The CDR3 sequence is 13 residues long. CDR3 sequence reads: CASSTTGTDTQYF. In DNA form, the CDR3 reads TGTGCCAGCAGTACAACAGGGACCGATACGCAGTATTTT.

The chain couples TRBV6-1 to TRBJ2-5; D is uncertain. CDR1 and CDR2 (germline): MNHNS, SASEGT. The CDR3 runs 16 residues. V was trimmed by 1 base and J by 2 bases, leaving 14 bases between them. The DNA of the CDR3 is TGTGCCAGCAGTGAAGAGGTAGTTCAACAGCAAGAGACCCAGTACTTC. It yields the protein CASSEEVVQQQETQYF.

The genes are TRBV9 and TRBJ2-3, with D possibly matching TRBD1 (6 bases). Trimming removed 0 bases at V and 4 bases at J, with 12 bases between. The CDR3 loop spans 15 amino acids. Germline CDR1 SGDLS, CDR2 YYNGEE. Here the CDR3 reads CASSVAPQGPDTQYF. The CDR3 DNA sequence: TGTGCCAGCAGCGTAGCTCCACAGGGTCCAGATACGCAGTATTTT.

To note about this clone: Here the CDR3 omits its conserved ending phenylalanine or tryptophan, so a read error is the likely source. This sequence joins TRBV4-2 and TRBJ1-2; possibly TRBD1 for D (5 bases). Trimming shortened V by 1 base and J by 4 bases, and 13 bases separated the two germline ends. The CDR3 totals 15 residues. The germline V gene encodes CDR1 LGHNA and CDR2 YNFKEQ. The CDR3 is CASSQADKQVYGYTL. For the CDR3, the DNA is TGTGCCAGCAGCCAAGCCGACAAACAGGTCTATGGCTACACCCTC.

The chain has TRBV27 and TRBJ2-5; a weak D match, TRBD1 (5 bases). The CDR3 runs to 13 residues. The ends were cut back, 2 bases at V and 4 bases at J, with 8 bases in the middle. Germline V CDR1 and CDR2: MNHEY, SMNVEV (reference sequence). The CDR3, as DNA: TGTGCCAGCAGTTTACAGGGTGTAGAGACCCAGTACTTC. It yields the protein CASSLQGVETQYF.

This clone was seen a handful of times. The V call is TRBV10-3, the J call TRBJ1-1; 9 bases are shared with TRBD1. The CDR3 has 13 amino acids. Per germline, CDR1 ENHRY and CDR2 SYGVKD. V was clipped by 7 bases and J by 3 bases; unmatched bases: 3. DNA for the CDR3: TGTGCCATCAAACGACAGGGGGACACTGAAGCTTTCTTT. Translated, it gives CAIKRQGDTEAFF.

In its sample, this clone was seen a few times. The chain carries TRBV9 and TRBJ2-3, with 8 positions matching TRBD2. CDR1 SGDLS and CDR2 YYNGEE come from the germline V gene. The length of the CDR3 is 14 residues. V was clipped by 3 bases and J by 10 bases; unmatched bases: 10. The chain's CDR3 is CASSDRDLRGAQYF. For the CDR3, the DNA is TGTGCCAGCAGCGACCGGGACTTGCGGGGGGCGCAGTATTTT.

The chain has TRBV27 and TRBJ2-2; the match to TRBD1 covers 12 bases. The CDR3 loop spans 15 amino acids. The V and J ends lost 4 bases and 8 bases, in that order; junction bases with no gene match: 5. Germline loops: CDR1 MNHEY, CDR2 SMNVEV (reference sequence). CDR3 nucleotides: TGTGCCAGCAGTTCGAGGGACAGGGGGCGTGGGGAGCTGTTTTTT. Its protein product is CASSSRDRGRGELFF.

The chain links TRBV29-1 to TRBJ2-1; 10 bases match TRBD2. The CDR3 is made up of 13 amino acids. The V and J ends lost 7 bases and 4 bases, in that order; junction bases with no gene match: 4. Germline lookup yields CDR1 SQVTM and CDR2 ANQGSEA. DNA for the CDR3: TGCAGCGCGCGGACTAGCGGATACAATGAGCAGTTCTTC. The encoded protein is CSARTSGYNEQFF.

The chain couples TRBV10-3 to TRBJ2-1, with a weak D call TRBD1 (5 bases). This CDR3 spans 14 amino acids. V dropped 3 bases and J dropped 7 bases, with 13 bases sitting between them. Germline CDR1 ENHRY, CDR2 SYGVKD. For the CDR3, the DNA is TGTGCCATCAGTGAACAGGTTGGTGGGAATGAGCAGTTCTTC. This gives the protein CAISEQVGGNEQFF.

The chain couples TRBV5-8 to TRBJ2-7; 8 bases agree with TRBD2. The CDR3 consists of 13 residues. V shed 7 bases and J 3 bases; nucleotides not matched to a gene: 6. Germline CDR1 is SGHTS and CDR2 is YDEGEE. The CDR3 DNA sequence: TGTGCCAGCGGCTCCGGGGGGGTCTACGAGCAGTACTTC. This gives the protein CASGSGGVYEQYF.

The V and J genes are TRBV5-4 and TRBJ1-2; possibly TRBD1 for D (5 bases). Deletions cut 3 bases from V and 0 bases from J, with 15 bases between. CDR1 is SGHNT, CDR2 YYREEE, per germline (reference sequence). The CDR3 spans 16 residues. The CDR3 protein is CASSSETVLANYGYTF. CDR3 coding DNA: TGTGCCAGCAGCTCCGAGACAGTGCTTGCTAACTATGGCTACACCTTC.

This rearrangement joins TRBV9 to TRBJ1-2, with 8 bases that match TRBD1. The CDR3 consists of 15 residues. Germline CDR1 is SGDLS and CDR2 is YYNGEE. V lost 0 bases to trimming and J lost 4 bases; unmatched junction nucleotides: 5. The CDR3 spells CASSVDTGGTYGYTF. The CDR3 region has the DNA TGTGCCAGCAGCGTAGATACAGGGGGGACCTATGGCTACACCTTC.